This T cell receptor (beta chain) was observed in a study of T cells expressing NK-cell markers. Overall study context: Sequencing of TCR beta repertoires drew on sorted CD3+CD56+NKG2C+, CD3+CD56+NKG2C- and CD3+CD56-NKG2C+ T cells.

With the 5' RACE reads reprocessed, TCRdb shows one record per CDR3 protein and no DNA. The specimen's table records some 280,000 distinct CDR3 sequences. This CDR3 contains 16 residues. Looked up from germline, CDR1 is SEHNR and CDR2 is FQNEAQ (reference sequence). This clonotype originated in a man aged 18 to 30 in good health. The chain recombines TRBV7-9 with TRBJ2-5; the D call from TCRdb, TRBD1, cannot be confirmed without DNA. Sequenced sample: blood T cells: a sorted CD56 or NKG2C T cell subset, CD4+ or CD8+ T cells, or bulk PBMC T cells (not recorded which). The CDR3 spells CASSLVQDRPQETQYF.